The next 25 T cell receptor beta chains were all read from a single sample in a study of CD8+ T cells in alopecia areata. The sequencing template was cDNA reverse transcribed from extracted RNA. The data were produced by immunoSEQ multiplex PCR, yet TCRdb's version contains in-frame clones alone and is incomplete. The repertoire has about 120,000 clones, around 50% of them found once; the top ten carry over 9.5%. Input material: NKG2D-low CD8+ T cells sorted from blood. These receptors were collected from a human donor with alopecia areata.

This chain links TRBV2 with TRBJ2-2; D is undetermined. CDR1 and CDR2 (germline): SNHLY, FYNNEI. V was clipped by 10 bases and J by 2 bases, with 8 bases between them. This CDR3 comprises 12 residues. CDR3 sequence (DNA): TGTGCCATCCTGGACAACACCGGGGAGCTGTTTTTT. It yields the protein CAILDNTGELFF.

The chain has TRBV5-1 and TRBJ2-3; D is uncertain. Trimming pared 0 bases from V and 6 bases from J, leaving 8 bases between. Germline V gene lookup returns CDR1 SGHRS and CDR2 YFSETQ. The CDR3 consists of 13 residues. CDR3 in amino acids: CASSLDGRDTQYF. Written as DNA, the CDR3 is TGCGCCAGCAGCTTGGATGGTCGTGATACGCAGTATTTT.

The V call is TRBV28, the J call TRBJ2-7; 7 positions agree with TRBD1. Germline V gene data show CDR1 as MDHEN and CDR2 as SYDVKM. The CDR3 runs 11 residues. Trimming removed 6 bases from V and 6 bases from J; junction bases left unmatched: 2. CDR3 residues: CASSAGGEQYF. CDR3 nucleotide sequence: TGTGCCAGCAGCGCAGGGGGCGAGCAGTACTTC.

The gene calls are TRBV7-9 and TRBJ2-3; D not certain. Between the trimmed V and J ends, which lost 5 bases and 1 base, there was a span of 10 bases. Germline V gene lookup returns CDR1 SEHNR and CDR2 FQNEAQ (reference sequence). This CDR3 has 14 amino acids. CDR3 coding DNA: TGTGCCAGCAGCCCGCAGCAGCGCACAGATACGCAGTATTTT. The encoded protein is CASSPQQRTDTQYF.

V gene TRBV27 combines with J gene TRBJ1-1, with D possibly being TRBD1 (5 bases). Trimming removed 6 bases at V and 8 bases at J, with 10 bases between. Germline assignment: CDR1 MNHEY and CDR2 SMNVEV (reference sequence). CDR3 length: 11 amino acids. DNA for the CDR3: TGTGCCAGCAGAGTGGGGCCCGAAGCTTTCTTT. Protein product: CASRVGPEAFF.

The chain links TRBV29-1 to TRBJ2-1; weak D call: TRBD2 (5 bases). This CDR3 has 14 amino acids. Per the germline V gene, CDR1 is SQVTM and CDR2 is ANQGSEA. Trimming stripped 4 bases from V and 4 bases from J, with 14 bases between. Written as DNA, the CDR3 is TGCAGCGTTGGTGGTCTAGAGGGTTACAATGAGCAGTTCTTC. Encoded protein: CSVGGLEGYNEQFF.

This clone has just a few counts. This sequence joins TRBV27 and TRBJ2-7; TRBD1 aligns across 7 bases. The V segment lost 4 bases and the J segment 6 bases; nucleotides outside the gene matches: 3. The CDR3 runs to 12 residues. CDR1 and CDR2 from the germline V gene are MNHEY and SMNVEV (reference sequence). CDR3 sequence reads: CASSSHRGEQYF. CDR3 in DNA: TGTGCCAGCAGTTCCCACAGGGGCGAGCAGTACTTC.

The rearrangement joins TRBV29-1 to TRBJ2-3; D is possibly TRBD1 (5 bases). Trimming stripped 0 bases from V and 0 bases from J, with 10 bases between. The CDR3 totals 15 residues. Germline CDR1 is SQVTM and CDR2 is ANQGSEA. In DNA form, the CDR3 reads TGCAGCGTTGAAGATCAGGGCATTAGCACAGATACGCAGTATTTT. Translating it yields CSVEDQGISTDTQYF.

This chain connects TRBV13 to TRBJ1-2; 7 bases are a match to TRBD1. The CDR3 totals 16 residues. The V gene's germline CDR1 is PRHDT and CDR2 FYEKMQ (reference sequence). With 4 bases clipped from V and 4 bases from J, the junction kept 12 bases outside the gene matches. CDR3 protein: CASSSQDPTGLYGYTF. CDR3 in DNA: TGTGCCAGCAGCTCCCAAGATCCGACAGGGCTCTATGGCTACACCTTC.

The CDR3 loop reads CASSLTQGAYEQYF. The CDR3 DNA reads as TGTGCCAGCAGTTTAACCCAGGGGGCTTACGAGCAGTACTTC. The chain is built from TRBV28 and TRBJ2-7, with 8 bases aligning to TRBD1. Losses at the gene ends were 2 bases for V and 4 bases for J; bases not matched to a gene: 4. The CDR3 loop spans 14 amino acids. Germline-derived CDR1 and CDR2 are MDHEN and SYDVKM.

The V gene is TRBV29-1, the J gene TRBJ2-1; no definite D call. V lost 8 bases and J lost 0, with 14 bases in between. CDR3 length: 14 amino acids. Germline V gene data show CDR1 as SQVTM and CDR2 as ANQGSEA. The CDR3 nucleotides read TGCAGCCCCTCTGAGTCAAGCTCCTACAATGAGCAGTTCTTC. Translated: CSPSESSSYNEQFF.

A few counts support this clone. This chain links TRBV29-1 with TRBJ2-1, with D possibly matching TRBD1 (6 bases). V was pared by 6 bases and J by 6 bases, with 12 bases between. This CDR3 has 12 residues. Germline loops: CDR1 SQVTM, CDR2 ANQGSEA. The CDR3 coding sequence is TGCAGCGTCTCGGACAGCATCAATGAGCAGTTCTTC. It yields the protein CSVSDSINEQFF.

This sequence joins TRBV28 and TRBJ2-1; D gene unclear. The CDR3 extends over 12 amino acids. Germline assignment: CDR1 MDHEN and CDR2 SYDVKM. V lost 6 bases and J 2 bases, leaving 5 bases between the germline ends. The CDR3 coding sequence is TGTGCCAGCAGCGAAACCTACAATGAGCAGTTCTTC. It yields the protein CASSETYNEQFF.

This clone was picked up a small number of times. V is TRBV7-9 and J is TRBJ2-7, with 8 bases lining up with TRBD1. Germline values: CDR1 SEHNR, CDR2 FQNEAQ (reference sequence). The CDR3 runs to 14 residues. The J segment lost 4 bases and the V segment lost 5 bases, leaving 7 bases of the junction unmatched. Here the CDR3 reads CASSAGQGFYEQYF. The CDR3 region has the DNA TGTGCCAGCAGCGCCGGACAGGGATTTTACGAGCAGTACTTC.

The CDR3 coding sequence is TGCAGCGTTTCGTGGGGAAATGGCTACACCTTC. Its protein product is CSVSWGNGYTF. V usage is TRBV29-1 and J usage is TRBJ1-2; D uncertain. Germline V gives CDR1 SQVTM, CDR2 ANQGSEA. The CDR3 has 11 amino acids. V was shortened by 5 bases and J by 6 bases, with 10 bases between the two germline ends.

V is TRBV28 and J is TRBJ2-7; D is possibly TRBD2 (5 bases). The CDR3 extends over 13 amino acids. Germline V lookup: CDR1 MDHEN, CDR2 SYDVKM. V was trimmed by 6 bases and J by 4 bases, leaving 13 bases between them. CDR3 amino acids: CASRPGLQYEQYF. The CDR3 DNA sequence: TGTGCCAGCAGGCCTGGACTGCAATACGAGCAGTACTTC.

This clone was seen a handful of times. The chain couples TRBV28 to TRBJ2-5; D is undetermined. Trimming removed 7 bases from V and 5 bases from J, with 11 bases in between. Germline CDR1 MDHEN, CDR2 SYDVKM. The CDR3 contains 12 residues. The CDR3 sequence: CASTRARETQYF. The CDR3 nucleotides are TGTGCCAGCACCCGGGCCAGGGAGACCCAGTACTTC.

V is TRBV29-1 and J is TRBJ1-2; 7 nucleotides align to TRBD1. The CDR3 loop spans 18 amino acids. Germline trimming cut 1 base from V and 3 bases from J; bases unmatched to any gene: 17. Germline V gene data show CDR1 as SQVTM and CDR2 as ANQGSEA. The CDR3 spells CSVEGSVQGDLYDYGYTF. The CDR3 region has the DNA TGCAGCGTTGAAGGGTCCGTGCAGGGGGATTTATATGACTATGGCTACACCTTC.

The chain combines TRBV29-1 with TRBJ2-1, with 9 bases fitting TRBD1. Trimming took 4 bases from V and 6 from J; bases not matched to a gene: 4. Germline CDR1 is SQVTM and CDR2 is ANQGSEA. The length of the CDR3 is 13 residues. This CDR3 is CSVVQGAANEQFF. The CDR3 coding sequence is TGCAGCGTTGTACAGGGGGCCGCCAATGAGCAGTTCTTC.

The genes are TRBV7-9 and TRBJ2-7, with TRBD2 identical over 7 bases. This CDR3 spans 15 amino acids. Germline-derived CDR1 and CDR2 are SEHNR and FQNEAQ (reference sequence). With V trimmed by 0 bases and J by 0 bases, 2 bases remained unmatched. CDR3 DNA: TGTGCCAGCAGCTTAGCGGCGGGGGACTCCTACGAGCAGTACTTC. The encoded protein is CASSLAAGDSYEQYF.

In its sample, this clone was seen a few times. This sequence joins TRBV28 and TRBJ2-3; 13 nucleotides agree with TRBD2. The CDR3 runs to 16 residues. Germline CDR1 is MDHEN and CDR2 is SYDVKM. V dropped 5 bases and J dropped 5; count of bases not matched to a gene: 7. The CDR3 protein is CASSGLTSGGLDTQYF. DNA for the CDR3: TGTGCCAGCAGTGGGCTGACTAGCGGGGGGCTAGATACGCAGTATTTT.

The chain employs TRBV28 and TRBJ2-1, with D perhaps matching TRBD1 (6 bases). V lost 3 bases to trimming and J lost 8 bases, with 17 bases between them. CDR3 length: 15 amino acids. Germline values: CDR1 MDHEN, CDR2 SYDVKM. The CDR3 nucleotides are TGTGCCAGCAGTTTCCCCCCGAGACAGGCGGATGAGCAGTTCTTC. It is translated as CASSFPPRQADEQFF.

The table lists this clone with a few counts. In the same sample, other DNA sequences code for this CDR3. The chain joins TRBV29-1 to TRBJ1-2; 7 positions agree with TRBD1. Per germline, CDR1 SQVTM and CDR2 ANQGSEA. CDR3 size: 13 residues. The junction had 5 bases not matched to a gene; V was cut back by 4 bases and J by 3 bases. CDR3 loop: CSVVDREDYGYTF. CDR3 nucleotides: TGCAGCGTTGTCGACAGGGAGGACTATGGCTACACCTTC.

Details on this clone: The same CDR3 also results from other DNA sequences found in this sample. This rearrangement joins TRBV19 to TRBJ1-5, with unresolved D. With 3 bases removed from V and 4 bases from J, the gap between germline ends came to 4 bases. Germline loops: CDR1 LNHDA, CDR2 SQIVND (reference sequence). CDR3 length equals 12 residues. CDR3 in DNA: TGTGCCAGTAGTATCGGGAATCAGCCCCAGCATTTT. As protein: CASSIGNQPQHF. The full variable domain, rest sourced from reference TRBV19 and TRBJ1-5, is DGGITQSPKYLFRKEGQNVTLSCEQNLNHDAMYWYRQDPGQGLRLIYYSQIVNDFQKGDIAEGYSVSREKKESFPLTVTSAQKNPTAFYLCASSIGNQPQHFGDGTRLSIL.

This clone was seen only a few times. The chain links TRBV4-1 to TRBJ2-7, with D possibly matching TRBD1 (5 bases). This CDR3 spans 17 amino acids. V was pared by 4 bases and J by 3 bases, with 22 bases between. From germline, CDR1 is MGHRA and CDR2 YSYEKL. CDR3: CASSPRESEQGHYEQYF. As DNA, the CDR3 is TGCGCCAGCAGCCCCCGAGAGAGCGAGCAGGGCCACTACGAGCAGTACTTC.